The rows below give T cell receptor beta chains drawn from one sample of a study of T cell responses to AZD1222 COVID-19 vaccine. The table came from immunoSEQ multiplex PCR; TCRdb's copy has only in-frame clones and leaves some out. The sample consists of some 49,000 clones, 70% to 80% of them appearing once. Source: peripheral blood, taken on day 0 of AZD1222 vaccination. The receptors were sampled from an adult in good health. CDR3s include the opening cysteine and the closing phenylalanine or tryptophan. Fields, in order: J gene, D gene, V gene, clone size, CDR3 protein, CDR3 DNA. The D gene is left open where the match is weak. For some rows the clone size is stated as once, few or many, or as a class when expanded; others skip it.

j_call: TRBJ1-1; d_call: .; v_call: TRBV19; clone_size: .; cdr3_aa: CASITSQNTEAFF; cdr3_nt: TGTGCCAGTATCACGAGTCAGAACACTGAAGCTTTCTTT
j_call: TRBJ2-6; d_call: TRBD1; v_call: TRBV10-3; clone_size: once; cdr3_aa: CAISGGQGAVAGANVLTF; cdr3_nt: TGTGCCATCAGTGGTGGACAGGGGGCGGTGGCTGGGGCCAACGTCCTGACTTTC
j_call: TRBJ2-5; d_call: .; v_call: TRBV24-1; clone_size: .; cdr3_aa: CATGIRETQYF; cdr3_nt: TGTGCCACGGGGATTCGAGAGACCCAGTACTTC
j_call: TRBJ1-4; d_call: TRBD1; v_call: TRBV5-1; clone_size: .; cdr3_aa: CASSSTGNEREKLFF; cdr3_nt: TGCGCCAGCAGCTCGACAGGGAACGAGCGAGAAAAACTGTTTTTT
j_call: TRBJ2-7; d_call: TRBD1; v_call: TRBV7-8; clone_size: .; cdr3_aa: CASSLTGGSYEQYF; cdr3_nt: TGTGCCAGCAGCCTGACAGGGGGCAGCTACGAGCAGTACTTC
j_call: TRBJ2-1; d_call: .; v_call: TRBV28; clone_size: .; cdr3_aa: CASSFAANNEQFF; cdr3_nt: TGTGCCAGCAGTTTTGCTGCTAACAATGAGCAGTTCTTC
j_call: TRBJ1-6; d_call: .; v_call: TRBV7-6; clone_size: .; cdr3_aa: CASTQGGGYNSPLHF; cdr3_nt: TGTGCCAGCACCCAAGGGGGGGGTTATAATTCACCCCTCCACTTT
j_call: TRBJ2-2; d_call: .; v_call: TRBV21-1; clone_size: .; cdr3_aa: CASSSGGEVGELFF; cdr3_nt: TGTGCCAGCTCCTCGGGGGGAGAGGTCGGGGAGCTGTTTTTT
j_call: TRBJ2-5; d_call: .; v_call: TRBV11-2; clone_size: .; cdr3_aa: CASSLQSSGETQYF; cdr3_nt: TGTGCCAGCAGCTTACAGAGTAGCGGTGAGACCCAGTACTTC
j_call: TRBJ1-5; d_call: .; v_call: TRBV27; clone_size: .; cdr3_aa: CASSFLGPGSNQPQHF; cdr3_nt: TGTGCCAGCAGTTTCCTCGGTCCGGGCAGCAATCAGCCCCAGCATTTT
j_call: TRBJ2-7; d_call: TRBD1; v_call: TRBV30; clone_size: few; cdr3_aa: CAWTPGGAGEQYF; cdr3_nt: TGTGCCTGGACTCCAGGGGGCGCGGGCGAGCAGTACTTC
j_call: TRBJ1-4; d_call: TRBD1; v_call: TRBV2; clone_size: .; cdr3_aa: CASSSGQTNEKLFF; cdr3_nt: TGTGCCAGCAGCTCGGGACAGACTAATGAAAAACTGTTTTTT
j_call: TRBJ1-2; d_call: .; v_call: TRBV7-2; clone_size: once; cdr3_aa: CASSPRGARKYGYTF; cdr3_nt: TGTGCCAGCAGCCCCCGGGGGGCGCGAAAATATGGCTACACCTTC
j_call: TRBJ1-1; d_call: .; v_call: TRBV11-1; clone_size: .; cdr3_aa: CASSWANTEAFF; cdr3_nt: TGTGCCAGCAGCTGGGCGAACACTGAAGCTTTCTTT
j_call: TRBJ2-2; d_call: .; v_call: TRBV6-5; clone_size: few; cdr3_aa: CASSYRTGELFF; cdr3_nt: TGTGCCAGCAGTTACAGGACCGGGGAGCTGTTTTTT
j_call: TRBJ2-3; d_call: TRBD2; v_call: TRBV19; clone_size: .; cdr3_aa: CASSYRTSGGARDTQYF; cdr3_nt: TGTGCCAGTAGTTATAGGACTAGCGGGGGGGCAAGGGATACGCAGTATTTT
j_call: TRBJ2-7; d_call: .; v_call: TRBV5-1; clone_size: .; cdr3_aa: CASSLVQGSYEQYF; cdr3_nt: TGCGCCAGCAGCTTGGTCCAGGGGTCCTACGAGCAGTACTTC
j_call: TRBJ2-1; d_call: .; v_call: TRBV19; clone_size: .; cdr3_aa: CASSSGAAPYNEQFF; cdr3_nt: TGTGCCAGTAGTTCCGGAGCGGCTCCCTACAATGAGCAGTTCTTC
j_call: TRBJ1-3; d_call: .; v_call: TRBV4-2; clone_size: .; cdr3_aa: CASSQPVTRTIYF; cdr3_nt: TGTGCCAGCAGCCAGCCCGTTACACGCACCATATATTTT
j_call: TRBJ1-4; d_call: TRBD1; v_call: TRBV7-9; clone_size: .; cdr3_aa: CASSLMGQGNEKLFF; cdr3_nt: TGTGCCAGCAGCTTGATGGGACAGGGTAATGAAAAACTGTTTTTT
j_call: TRBJ1-4; d_call: .; v_call: TRBV29-1; clone_size: .; cdr3_aa: CSVIGMAGGAHEKLFF; cdr3_nt: TGCAGCGTGATCGGAATGGCCGGGGGCGCTCATGAAAAACTGTTTTTT
j_call: TRBJ1-5; d_call: .; v_call: TRBV7-8; clone_size: few; cdr3_aa: CASSSYQGGQPQHF; cdr3_nt: TGTGCCAGCAGCTCGTACCAGGGCGGGCAGCCCCAGCATTTT
j_call: TRBJ1-2; d_call: TRBD1; v_call: TRBV6-5; clone_size: .; cdr3_aa: CASTYGQGYGYTF; cdr3_nt: TGTGCCAGCACCTACGGACAGGGGTATGGCTACACCTTC
j_call: TRBJ1-5; d_call: .; v_call: TRBV19; clone_size: .; cdr3_aa: CASSSSVGQPQHF; cdr3_nt: TGTGCCAGTAGCTCTTCGGTCGGCCAGCCCCAGCATTTT
j_call: TRBJ1-1; d_call: .; v_call: TRBV7-2; clone_size: .; cdr3_aa: CASSLGSRRAFF; cdr3_nt: TGTGCCAGCAGCTTGGGCAGCAGGAGAGCTTTCTTT
j_call: TRBJ2-6; d_call: .; v_call: TRBV10-3; clone_size: .; cdr3_aa: CAISLEPGANVLTF; cdr3_nt: TGTGCCATCAGTCTTGAACCTGGGGCCAACGTCCTGACTTTC
j_call: TRBJ1-5; d_call: .; v_call: TRBV7-9; clone_size: .; cdr3_aa: CASSLEGPQPQHF; cdr3_nt: TGTGCCAGCAGCTTAGAGGGGCCTCAGCCCCAGCATTTT
j_call: TRBJ2-2; d_call: .; v_call: TRBV7-3; clone_size: .; cdr3_aa: CASSWDHNTGELFF; cdr3_nt: TGTGCCAGCAGTTGGGACCATAACACCGGGGAGCTGTTTTTT
j_call: TRBJ2-5; d_call: TRBD2; v_call: TRBV7-3; clone_size: .; cdr3_aa: CASSFGGRLGETQYF; cdr3_nt: TGTGCCAGCAGCTTCGGCGGGAGGTTGGGGGAGACCCAGTACTTC
j_call: TRBJ1-4; d_call: .; v_call: TRBV5-1; clone_size: .; cdr3_aa: CASSPSEGRVEKLFF; cdr3_nt: TGCGCCAGCAGCCCCAGTGAGGGCAGGGTTGAAAAACTGTTTTTT
j_call: TRBJ2-6; d_call: TRBD1; v_call: TRBV6-1; clone_size: .; cdr3_aa: CASSETTNRDRGRVGVGANVLTF; cdr3_nt: TGTGCCAGCAGTGAAACCACCAATCGGGACAGGGGCAGAGTAGGGGTTGGGGCCAACGTCCTGACTTTC
j_call: TRBJ1-1; d_call: TRBD1; v_call: TRBV7-2; clone_size: .; cdr3_aa: CASRSRQGVWTEAFF; cdr3_nt: TGTGCCAGCAGAAGCCGACAGGGGGTCTGGACTGAAGCTTTCTTT
j_call: TRBJ1-1; d_call: TRBD1; v_call: TRBV10-3; clone_size: .; cdr3_aa: CAISEGDRVNTEAFF; cdr3_nt: TGTGCCATCAGTGAGGGGGACAGGGTGAACACTGAAGCTTTCTTT
j_call: TRBJ2-2; d_call: TRBD2; v_call: TRBV7-2; clone_size: .; cdr3_aa: CASSTSGGRELFF; cdr3_nt: TGTGCCAGCAGCACTAGCGGGGGCCGGGAGCTGTTTTTT
j_call: TRBJ2-3; d_call: TRBD2; v_call: TRBV10-1; clone_size: .; cdr3_aa: CASSALAGGPSDTQYF; cdr3_nt: TGCGCCAGCAGTGCCCTAGCGGGGGGGCCATCAGATACGCAGTATTTT
j_call: TRBJ1-1; d_call: TRBD1; v_call: TRBV6-4; clone_size: .; cdr3_aa: CASSWTGYTEAFF; cdr3_nt: TGTGCCAGCAGTTGGACAGGGTACACTGAAGCTTTCTTT
j_call: TRBJ1-5; d_call: TRBD1; v_call: TRBV6-5; clone_size: few; cdr3_aa: CASSLTGGQGNQPQHF; cdr3_nt: TGTGCCAGCAGTTTGACAGGGGGCCAGGGCAATCAGCCCCAGCATTTT
j_call: TRBJ1-4; d_call: .; v_call: TRBV19; clone_size: .; cdr3_aa: CASSMGATNEKLFF; cdr3_nt: TGTGCCAGTAGTATGGGTGCAACTAATGAAAAACTGTTTTTT
j_call: TRBJ1-1; d_call: .; v_call: TRBV5-5; clone_size: .; cdr3_aa: CASSGGTGNTEAFF; cdr3_nt: TGTGCCAGCAGCGGGGGTACAGGGAACACTGAAGCTTTCTTT
j_call: TRBJ1-2; d_call: TRBD1; v_call: TRBV11-2; clone_size: .; cdr3_aa: CASSLNLGQGGGYTF; cdr3_nt: TGTGCCAGCAGCTTAAACCTCGGACAGGGAGGTGGCTACACCTTC
j_call: TRBJ2-5; d_call: TRBD2; v_call: TRBV9; clone_size: .; cdr3_aa: CASSAGLAGGQGETQYF; cdr3_nt: TGTGCCAGCAGCGCAGGACTAGCGGGGGGGCAAGGAGAGACCCAGTACTTC
j_call: TRBJ2-2; d_call: .; v_call: TRBV11-3; clone_size: .; cdr3_aa: CASSLNRATGELFF; cdr3_nt: TGTGCCAGCAGCTTAAACAGGGCAACCGGGGAGCTGTTTTTT
j_call: TRBJ1-1; d_call: TRBD1; v_call: TRBV12-3/TRBV12-4; clone_size: .; cdr3_aa: CASRGQVNTEAFF; cdr3_nt: TGTGCCAGTAGGGGACAGGTGAACACTGAAGCTTTCTTT
j_call: TRBJ2-3; d_call: .; v_call: TRBV30; clone_size: few; cdr3_aa: CAWKGLSTDTQYF; cdr3_nt: TGTGCCTGGAAAGGACTCTCCACAGATACGCAGTATTTT
j_call: TRBJ1-2; d_call: .; v_call: TRBV28; clone_size: .; cdr3_aa: CASTRNGGRGGYTF; cdr3_nt: TGTGCCAGCACCCGAAATGGAGGCAGGGGCGGCTACACCTTC
j_call: TRBJ1-5; d_call: .; v_call: TRBV28; clone_size: few; cdr3_aa: CASSSHLVQPQHF; cdr3_nt: TGTGCCAGCAGTTCTCACCTTGTTCAGCCCCAGCATTTT